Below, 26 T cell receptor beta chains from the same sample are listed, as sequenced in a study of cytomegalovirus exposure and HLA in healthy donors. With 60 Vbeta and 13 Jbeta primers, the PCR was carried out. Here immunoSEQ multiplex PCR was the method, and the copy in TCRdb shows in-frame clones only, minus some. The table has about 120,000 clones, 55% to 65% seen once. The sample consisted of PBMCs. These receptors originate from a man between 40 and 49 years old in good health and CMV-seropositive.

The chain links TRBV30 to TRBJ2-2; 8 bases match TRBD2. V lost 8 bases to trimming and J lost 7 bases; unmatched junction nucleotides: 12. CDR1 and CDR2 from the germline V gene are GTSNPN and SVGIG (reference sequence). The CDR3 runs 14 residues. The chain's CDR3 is CARSGSSTYGELFF. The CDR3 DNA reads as TGTGCCAGAAGCGGGAGTTCGACGTACGGGGAGCTGTTTTTT.

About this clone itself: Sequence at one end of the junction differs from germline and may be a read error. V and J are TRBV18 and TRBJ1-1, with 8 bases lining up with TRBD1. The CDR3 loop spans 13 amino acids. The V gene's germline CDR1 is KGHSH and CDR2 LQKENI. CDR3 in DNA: TGTGCCAGCTCACCAAGGGGACAGGCTGACGCTTTCTTT. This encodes CASSPRGQADAFF. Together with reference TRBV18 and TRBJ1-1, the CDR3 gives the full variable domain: NAGVMQNPRHLVRRRGQEARLRCSPMKGHSHVYWYRQLPEEGLKFMVYLQKENIIDESGMPKERFSAEFPKEGPSILRIQQVVRGDSAAYFCASSPRGQADAFFGQGTRLTVV.

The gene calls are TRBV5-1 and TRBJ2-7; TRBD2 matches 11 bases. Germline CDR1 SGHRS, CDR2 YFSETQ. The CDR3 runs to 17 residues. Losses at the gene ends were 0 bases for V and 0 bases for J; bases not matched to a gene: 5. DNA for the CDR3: TGCGCCAGCAGCTTGGGGTATACTAGCGGGAGCTCCTACGAGCAGTACTTC. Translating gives CASSLGYTSGSSYEQYF.

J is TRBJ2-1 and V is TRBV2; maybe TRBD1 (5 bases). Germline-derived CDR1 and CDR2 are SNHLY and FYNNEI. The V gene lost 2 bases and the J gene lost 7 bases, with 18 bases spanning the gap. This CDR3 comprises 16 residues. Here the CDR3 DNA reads TGTGCCAGCAGTGAAAGGGGATGGGGTCGAGGAAATGAGCAGTTCTTC. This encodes CASSERGWGRGNEQFF.

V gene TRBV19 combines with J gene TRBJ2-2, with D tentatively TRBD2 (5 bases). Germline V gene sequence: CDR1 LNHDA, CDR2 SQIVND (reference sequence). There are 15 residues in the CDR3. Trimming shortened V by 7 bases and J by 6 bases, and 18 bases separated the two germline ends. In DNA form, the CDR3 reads TGTGCCAGTACCCCCTCCGGGGTGGACGCCGGGGAGCTGTTTTTT. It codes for CASTPSGVDAGELFF.

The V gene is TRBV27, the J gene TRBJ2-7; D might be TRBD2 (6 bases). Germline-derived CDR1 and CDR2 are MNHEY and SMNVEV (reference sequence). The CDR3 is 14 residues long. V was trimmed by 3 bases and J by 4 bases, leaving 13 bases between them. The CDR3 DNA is TGTGCCAGCAGTTTGGTGGCTAGCGTTTACGAGCAGTACTTC. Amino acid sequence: CASSLVASVYEQYF.

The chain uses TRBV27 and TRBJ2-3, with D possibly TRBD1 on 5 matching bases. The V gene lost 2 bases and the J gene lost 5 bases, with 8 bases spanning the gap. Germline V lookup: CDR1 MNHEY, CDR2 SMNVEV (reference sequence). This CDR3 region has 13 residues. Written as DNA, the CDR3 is TGTGCCAGCAGTTTACAGCAGGGAGATACGCAGTATTTT. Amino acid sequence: CASSLQQGDTQYF.

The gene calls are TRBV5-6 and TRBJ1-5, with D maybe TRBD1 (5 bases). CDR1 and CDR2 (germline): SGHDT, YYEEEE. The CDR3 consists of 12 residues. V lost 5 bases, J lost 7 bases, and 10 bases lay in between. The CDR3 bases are TGTGCCAGCAGTCAGGGAAGGCAGCCCCAGCATTTT. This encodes CASSQGRQPQHF.

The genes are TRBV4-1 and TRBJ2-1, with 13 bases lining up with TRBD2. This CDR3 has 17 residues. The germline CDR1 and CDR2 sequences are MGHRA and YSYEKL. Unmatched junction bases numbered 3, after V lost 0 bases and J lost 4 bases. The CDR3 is CASSQDLTSGGYNEQFF. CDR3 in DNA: TGCGCCAGCAGCCAAGATCTGACTAGCGGGGGGTACAATGAGCAGTTCTTC.

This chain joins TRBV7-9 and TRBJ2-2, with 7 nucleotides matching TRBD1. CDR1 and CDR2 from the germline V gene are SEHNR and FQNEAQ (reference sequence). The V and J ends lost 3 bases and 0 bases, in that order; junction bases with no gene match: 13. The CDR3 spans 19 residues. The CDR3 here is CASSFGTDFLISNTGELFF. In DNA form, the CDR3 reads TGTGCCAGCAGCTTCGGGACAGACTTCTTAATATCGAACACCGGGGAGCTGTTTTTT.

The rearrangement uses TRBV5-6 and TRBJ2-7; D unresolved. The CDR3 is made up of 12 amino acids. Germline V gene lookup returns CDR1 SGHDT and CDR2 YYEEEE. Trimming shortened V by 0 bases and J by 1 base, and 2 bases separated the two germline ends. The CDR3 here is CASSLVSYEQYF. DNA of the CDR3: TGTGCCAGCAGCTTGGTATCCTACGAGCAGTACTTC.

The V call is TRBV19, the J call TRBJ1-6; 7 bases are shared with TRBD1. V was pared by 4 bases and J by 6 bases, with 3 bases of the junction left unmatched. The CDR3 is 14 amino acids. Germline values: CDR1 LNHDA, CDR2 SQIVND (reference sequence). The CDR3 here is CASSTGTVNSPLHF. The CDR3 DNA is TGTGCCAGTAGTACCGGGACAGTTAATTCACCCCTCCACTTT.

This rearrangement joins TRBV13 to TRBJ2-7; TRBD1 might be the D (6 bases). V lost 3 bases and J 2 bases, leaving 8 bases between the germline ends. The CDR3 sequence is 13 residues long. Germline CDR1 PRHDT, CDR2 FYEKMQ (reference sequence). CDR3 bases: TGTGCCAGCAGCTTTGACAGGACCTACGAGCAGTACTTC. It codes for CASSFDRTYEQYF.

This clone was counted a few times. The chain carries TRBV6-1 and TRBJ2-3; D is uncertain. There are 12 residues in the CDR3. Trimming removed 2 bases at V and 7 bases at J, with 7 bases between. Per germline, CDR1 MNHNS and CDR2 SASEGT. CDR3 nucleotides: TGTGCCAGCAGTGAAAGGAGCTATACGCAGTATTTT. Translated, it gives CASSERSYTQYF.

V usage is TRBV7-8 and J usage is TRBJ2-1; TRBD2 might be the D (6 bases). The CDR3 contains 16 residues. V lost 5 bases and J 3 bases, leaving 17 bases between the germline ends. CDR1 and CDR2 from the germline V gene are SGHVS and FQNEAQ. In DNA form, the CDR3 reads TGTGCCAGCAGCGCCTACCGGGACTCCTACTACAATGAGCAGTTCTTC. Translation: CASSAYRDSYYNEQFF.

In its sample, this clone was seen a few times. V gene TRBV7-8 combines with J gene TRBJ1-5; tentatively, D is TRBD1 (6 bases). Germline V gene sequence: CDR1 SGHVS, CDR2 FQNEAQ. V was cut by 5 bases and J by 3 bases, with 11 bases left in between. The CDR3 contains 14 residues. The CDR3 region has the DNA TGTGCCAGCAGCCTCAACAGGGCCAATCAGCCCCAGCATTTT. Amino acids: CASSLNRANQPQHF.

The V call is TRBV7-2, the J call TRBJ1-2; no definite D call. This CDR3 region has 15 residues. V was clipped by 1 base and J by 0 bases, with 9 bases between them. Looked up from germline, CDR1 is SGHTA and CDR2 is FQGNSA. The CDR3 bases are TGTGCCAGCAGCTTAGGGTACGGAGCTAACTATGGCTACACCTTC. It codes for CASSLGYGANYGYTF.

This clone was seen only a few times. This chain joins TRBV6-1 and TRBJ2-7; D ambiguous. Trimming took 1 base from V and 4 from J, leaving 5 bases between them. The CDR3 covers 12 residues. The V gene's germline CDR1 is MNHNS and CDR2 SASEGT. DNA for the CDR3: TGTGCCAGCAGTGAAGACAGATACGAGCAGTACTTC. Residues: CASSEDRYEQYF.

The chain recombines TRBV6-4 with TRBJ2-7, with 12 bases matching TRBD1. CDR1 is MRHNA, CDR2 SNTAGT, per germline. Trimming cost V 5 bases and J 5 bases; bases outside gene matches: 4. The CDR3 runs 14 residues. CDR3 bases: TGTGCCAGCAGTACGGGACAGGGGGCTGACGAGCAGTACTTC. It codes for CASSTGQGADEQYF.

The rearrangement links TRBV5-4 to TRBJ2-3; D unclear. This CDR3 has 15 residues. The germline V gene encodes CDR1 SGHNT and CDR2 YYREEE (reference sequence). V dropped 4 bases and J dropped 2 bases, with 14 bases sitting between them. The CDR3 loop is CASSLDQTYTDTQYF. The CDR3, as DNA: TGTGCCAGCAGCCTGGACCAAACCTACACAGATACGCAGTATTTT.

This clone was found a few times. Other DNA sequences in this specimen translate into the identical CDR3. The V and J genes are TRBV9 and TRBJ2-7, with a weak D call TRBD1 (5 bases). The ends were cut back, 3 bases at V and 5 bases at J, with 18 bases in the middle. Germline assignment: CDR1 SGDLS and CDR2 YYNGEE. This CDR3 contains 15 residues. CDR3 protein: CASSAQGVSIHEQYF. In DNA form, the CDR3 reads TGTGCCAGCAGCGCCCAGGGTGTATCGATCCACGAGCAGTACTTC. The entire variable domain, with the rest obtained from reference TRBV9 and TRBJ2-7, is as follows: DSGVTQTPKHLITATGQRVTLRCSPRSGDLSVYWYQQSLDQGLQFLIQYYNGEERAKGNILERFSAQQFPDLHSELNLSSLELGDSALYFCASSAQGVSIHEQYFGPGTRLTVT.

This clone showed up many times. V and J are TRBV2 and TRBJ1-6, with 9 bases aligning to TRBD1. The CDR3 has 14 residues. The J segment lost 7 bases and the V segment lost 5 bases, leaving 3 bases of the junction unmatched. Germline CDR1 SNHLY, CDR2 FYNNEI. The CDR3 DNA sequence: TGTGCCAGCAGTATGGGACAGGGAAATTCACCCCTCCACTTT. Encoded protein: CASSMGQGNSPLHF.

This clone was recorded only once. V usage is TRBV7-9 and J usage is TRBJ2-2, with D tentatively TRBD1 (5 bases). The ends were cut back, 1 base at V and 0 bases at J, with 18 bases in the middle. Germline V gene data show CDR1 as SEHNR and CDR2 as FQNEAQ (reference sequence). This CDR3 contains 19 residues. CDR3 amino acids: CASSLVLYRRAANTGELFF. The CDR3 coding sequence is TGTGCCAGCAGCTTAGTCCTATACCGCAGGGCGGCGAACACCGGGGAGCTGTTTTTT.

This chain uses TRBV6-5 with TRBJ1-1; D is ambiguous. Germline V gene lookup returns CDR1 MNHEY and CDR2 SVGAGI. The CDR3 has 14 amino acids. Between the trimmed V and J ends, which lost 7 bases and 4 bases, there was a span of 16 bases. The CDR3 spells CASTLYGSTTEAFF. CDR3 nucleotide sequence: TGTGCCAGCACCCTCTACGGGTCGACCACTGAAGCTTTCTTT.

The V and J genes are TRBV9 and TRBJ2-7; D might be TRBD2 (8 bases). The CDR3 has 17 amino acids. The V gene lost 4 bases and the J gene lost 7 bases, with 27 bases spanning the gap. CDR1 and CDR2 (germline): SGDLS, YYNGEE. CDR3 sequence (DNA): TGTGCCAGCAGCCCAATAGGGTCCTCGGGACAGCGGGAGGAGCAGTACTTC. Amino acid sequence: CASSPIGSSGQREEQYF.

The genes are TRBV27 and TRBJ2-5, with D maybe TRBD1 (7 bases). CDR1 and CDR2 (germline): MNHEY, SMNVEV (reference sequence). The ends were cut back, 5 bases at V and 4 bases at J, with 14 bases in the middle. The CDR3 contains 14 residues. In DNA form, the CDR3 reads TGTGCCAGCAGTAGGAGGGGGCCAGGAGAGACCCAGTACTTC. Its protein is CASSRRGPGETQYF.